A single sample gave rise to the 2 T cell receptor beta chains below, sequenced in a study of T cell repertoires in cytomegalovirus infection. TCRdb recomputed calls from the reads with MiXCR, one row per CDR3 protein. This sample carries more than 150,000 distinct CDR3 sequences, about 15% of them seen once, and the ten largest clones take over 15%. Sequences were obtained from CD8+ T cells from PBMCs. Receptor source: a human donor in good health (CMV status not recorded). Some clones in this sample may be carry-over from other donors' samples.

This clonotype has a handful of counts. The rearrangement links TRBV2 to TRBJ2-7; D is uncertain. The V gene's germline CDR1 is SNHLY and CDR2 FYNNEI. This CDR3 has 11 amino acids. Trimming took off 8 bases at V and 4 bases at J, with 9 bases between the two ends. The CDR3 sequence: CASRLSYEQYF. The CDR3 nucleotides read TGTGCCAGCCGCCTGAGTTACGAGCAGTACTTC. The full variable domain, completed using reference TRBV2 and TRBJ2-7, is EPEVTQTPSHQVTQMGQEVILRCVPISNHLYFYWYRQILGQKVEFLVSFYNNEISEKSEIFDDQFSVERPDGSNFTLKIRSTKLEDSAMYFCASRLSYEQYFGPGTRLTVT.

This chain links TRBV28 with TRBJ2-1; D remains unclear. The ends were cut back, 6 bases at V and 8 bases at J, with 23 bases in the middle. Germline CDR1 MDHEN, CDR2 SYDVKM. The CDR3 consists of 16 residues. Written as DNA, the CDR3 is TGTGCCAGCAGGTCCCCTGGCGGCCCACGAAGGGATGAGCAGTTCTTC. Its protein is CASRSPGGPRRDEQFF.